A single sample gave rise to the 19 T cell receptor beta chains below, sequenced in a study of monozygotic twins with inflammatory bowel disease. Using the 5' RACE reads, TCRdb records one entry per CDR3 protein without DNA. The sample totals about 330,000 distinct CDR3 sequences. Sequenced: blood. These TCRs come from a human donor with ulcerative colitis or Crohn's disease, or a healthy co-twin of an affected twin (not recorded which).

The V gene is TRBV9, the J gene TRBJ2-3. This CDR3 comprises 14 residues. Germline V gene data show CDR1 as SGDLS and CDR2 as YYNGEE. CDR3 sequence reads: CASSVGNRADTQYF.

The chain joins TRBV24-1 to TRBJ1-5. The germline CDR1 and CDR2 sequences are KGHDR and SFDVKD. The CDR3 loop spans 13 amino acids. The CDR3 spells CATRGGSSETQHF.

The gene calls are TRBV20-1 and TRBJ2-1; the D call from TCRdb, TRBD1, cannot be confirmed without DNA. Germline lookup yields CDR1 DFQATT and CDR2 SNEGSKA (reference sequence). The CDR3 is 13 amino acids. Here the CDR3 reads CSARAPLWGEQFF.

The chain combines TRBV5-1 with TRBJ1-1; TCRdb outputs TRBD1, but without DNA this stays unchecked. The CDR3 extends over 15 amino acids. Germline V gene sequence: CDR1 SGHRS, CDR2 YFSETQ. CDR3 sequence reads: CASSLGTVMNTEAFF.

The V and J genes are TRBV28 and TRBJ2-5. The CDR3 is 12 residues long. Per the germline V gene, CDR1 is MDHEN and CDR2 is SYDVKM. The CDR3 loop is CASRSGSETQYF.

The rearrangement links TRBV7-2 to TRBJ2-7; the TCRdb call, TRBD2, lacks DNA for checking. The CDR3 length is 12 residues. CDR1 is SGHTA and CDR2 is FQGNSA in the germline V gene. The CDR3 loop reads CASSSVAVEQYF. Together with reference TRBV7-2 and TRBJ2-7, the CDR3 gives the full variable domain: GAGVSQSPSNKVTEKGKDVELRCDPISGHTALYWYRQSLGQGLEFLIYFQGNSAPDKSGLPSDRFSAERTGGSVSTLTIQRTQQEDSAVYLCASSSVAVEQYFGPGTRLTVT.

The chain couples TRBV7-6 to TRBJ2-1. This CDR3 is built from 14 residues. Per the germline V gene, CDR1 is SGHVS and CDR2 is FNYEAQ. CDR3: CASSPSTQDNEQFF.

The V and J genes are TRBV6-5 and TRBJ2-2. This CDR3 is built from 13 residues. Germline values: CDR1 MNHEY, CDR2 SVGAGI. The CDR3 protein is CASSYVGAGELFF.

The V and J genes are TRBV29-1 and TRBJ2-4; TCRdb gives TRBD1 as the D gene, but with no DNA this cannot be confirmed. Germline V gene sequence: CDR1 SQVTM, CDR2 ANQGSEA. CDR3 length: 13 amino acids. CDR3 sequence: CSVEADRDNMQYF.

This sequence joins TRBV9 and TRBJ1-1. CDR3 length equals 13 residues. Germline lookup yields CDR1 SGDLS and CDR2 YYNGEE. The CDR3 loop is CASSVAANTEAFF.

The CDR3 is CASRMVNLGDEQYF. V gene TRBV6-1 combines with J gene TRBJ2-7. Germline CDR1 MNHNS, CDR2 SASEGT. The CDR3 contains 14 residues.

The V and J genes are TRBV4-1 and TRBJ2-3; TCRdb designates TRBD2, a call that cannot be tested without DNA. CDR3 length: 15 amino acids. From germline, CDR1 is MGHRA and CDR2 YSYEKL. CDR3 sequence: CASSLSGGAIDTQYF.

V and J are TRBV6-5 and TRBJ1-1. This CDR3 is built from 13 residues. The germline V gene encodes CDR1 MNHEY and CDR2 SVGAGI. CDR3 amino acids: CASSYSRITEAFF.

CDR3 amino acids: CATTRDTSSTYEQYF. The chain employs TRBV15 and TRBJ2-7; lacking DNA, the TRBD1 call made by TCRdb goes unchecked. This CDR3 contains 15 residues. Germline lookup yields CDR1 LNHNV and CDR2 YYDKDF (reference sequence).

CDR3 in amino acids: CASSLRHNNSPLHF. The J gene is TRBJ1-6, the V gene TRBV5-1. The CDR3 is made up of 14 amino acids. Per germline, CDR1 SGHRS and CDR2 YFSETQ.

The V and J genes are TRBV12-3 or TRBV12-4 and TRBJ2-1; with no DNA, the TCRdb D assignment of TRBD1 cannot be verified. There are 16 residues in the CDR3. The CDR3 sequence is CASSPRDIEPDNEQFF.

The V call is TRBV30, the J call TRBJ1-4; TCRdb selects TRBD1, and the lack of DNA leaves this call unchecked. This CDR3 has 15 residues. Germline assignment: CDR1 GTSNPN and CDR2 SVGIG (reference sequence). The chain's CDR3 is CAWRGTGSRNEKLFF.

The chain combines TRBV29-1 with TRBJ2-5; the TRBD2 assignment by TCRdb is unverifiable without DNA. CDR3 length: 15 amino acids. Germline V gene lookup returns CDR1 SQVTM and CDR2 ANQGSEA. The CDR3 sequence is CSVEDRTSGGETQYF.

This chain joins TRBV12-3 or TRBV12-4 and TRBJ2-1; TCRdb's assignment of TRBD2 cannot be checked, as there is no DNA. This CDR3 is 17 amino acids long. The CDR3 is CASSWGASGISYNEQFF.